Listed below are T cell receptor beta chains from one sample, sequenced in a study of cytotoxic CD8 clonotypes in ibrutinib-treated CLL. Sequencing used immunoSEQ multiplex PCR; TCRdb keeps in-frame clones, though not all of them. Among roughly 11,000 clones listed, roughly four fifths were seen once. Sequenced here: PBMCs, sampled at disease progression, from a patient treated with ibrutinib. These TCRs come from a human donor with chronic lymphocytic leukemia. Both conserved end residues are part of each CDR3. D genes are given only for firm matches. Clone size is shown for a subset of rows, as once, few, many or a class of expanded clone.

v_gene: TRBV5-1
j_gene: TRBJ2-5
d_gene: TRBD2
abundance: NA
CDR3nt: TGCGCCAGCAGCCTCTTGACTAGCGGGAGGGGACAAGAGACCCAGTACTTC
CDR3aa: CASSLLTSGRGQETQYF

v_gene: TRBV7-8
j_gene: TRBJ1-5
d_gene: NA
abundance: NA
CDR3nt: TGCGCCAGCAGCCCCGGACTCTCGGTGGGTCAGCCCCAGCATTTT
CDR3aa: CASSPGLSVGQPQHF

v_gene: TRBV29-1
j_gene: TRBJ1-1
d_gene: NA
abundance: NA
CDR3nt: TGCAGCGTTGAAATGGGGCAGGAGAACACTGAAGCTTTCTTT
CDR3aa: CSVEMGQENTEAFF

v_gene: TRBV10-1
j_gene: TRBJ1-2
d_gene: TRBD1
abundance: NA
CDR3nt: TGCGCCAGCAGAGAACAGGGGGCCGAGGGCTACACCTTC
CDR3aa: CASREQGAEGYTF

v_gene: TRBV6-5
j_gene: TRBJ2-6
d_gene: NA
abundance: few
CDR3nt: TGTGCCAGCAGTTCCGGGGGCTCTGGGGCCAACGTCCTGACTTTC
CDR3aa: CASSSGGSGANVLTF

v_gene: TRBV2
j_gene: TRBJ1-4
d_gene: TRBD1
abundance: NA
CDR3nt: TGTGCCAGCCGGGACAGCTCAACTAATGAAAAACTGTTTTTT
CDR3aa: CASRDSSTNEKLFF

v_gene: TRBV5-1
j_gene: TRBJ2-2
d_gene: NA
abundance: once
CDR3nt: TGCGCCAGCAGCCTGGGGTCGTTGGGGTATACGAACACCGGGGAGCTGTTTTTT
CDR3aa: CASSLGSLGYTNTGELFF

v_gene: TRBV5-4
j_gene: TRBJ2-7
d_gene: TRBD2
abundance: once
CDR3nt: TGTGCCAGCAGCTTGGATCTGGGAGGGGAGTACGAGCAGTACTTC
CDR3aa: CASSLDLGGEYEQYF

v_gene: TRBV5-1
j_gene: TRBJ2-7
d_gene: NA
abundance: NA
CDR3nt: TGCGCCAGCACTCTAGATACAAGCTACGAGCAGTACTTC
CDR3aa: CASTLDTSYEQYF

v_gene: TRBV6-1
j_gene: TRBJ2-3
d_gene: NA
abundance: NA
CDR3nt: TGTGCCATCAGTGCCTCGATGCGCCGGAGCACAGATACGCAGTATTTT
CDR3aa: CAISASMRRSTDTQYF

v_gene: TRBV2
j_gene: TRBJ1-2
d_gene: NA
abundance: few
CDR3nt: TGTGCCAGCAGACTGGACGGGGTCTATGGCTACACCTTC
CDR3aa: CASRLDGVYGYTF

v_gene: TRBV2
j_gene: TRBJ1-3
d_gene: NA
abundance: NA
CDR3nt: TGTGCCAGCACTCAGGGGTTCTATGGAAACACCATATATTTT
CDR3aa: CASTQGFYGNTIYF

v_gene: TRBV23-1
j_gene: TRBJ1-1
d_gene: TRBD1
abundance: NA
CDR3nt: TGCGCCAGCAGTCAACCTGGGGGACAGAAGAACACTGAAGCTTTCTTT
CDR3aa: CASSQPGGQKNTEAFF

v_gene: TRBV6-1
j_gene: TRBJ2-5
d_gene: NA
abundance: once
CDR3nt: TGTGCCAGCACTAACGGGGCAGGACAAGAGACCCAGTACTTC
CDR3aa: CASTNGAGQETQYF

v_gene: TRBV14
j_gene: TRBJ2-2
d_gene: TRBD2
abundance: NA
CDR3nt: TGTGCCAGCAGCCAATTCCGGGGAGCGGGAGGTCGCTCCGGGGAGCTGTTTTTT
CDR3aa: CASSQFRGAGGRSGELFF

v_gene: TRBV10-3
j_gene: TRBJ2-3
d_gene: TRBD2
abundance: few
CDR3nt: TGTGCCATCAGTGAGGGTCTAGCGGGGAGCACAGATACGCAGTATTTT
CDR3aa: CAISEGLAGSTDTQYF

v_gene: TRBV28
j_gene: TRBJ2-6
d_gene: NA
abundance: once
CDR3nt: TGTGCCAGCAGTCACTCAAGGGGAGGTGGGGCCAACGTCCTGACTTTC
CDR3aa: CASSHSRGGGANVLTF

v_gene: TRBV19
j_gene: TRBJ1-1
d_gene: NA
abundance: NA
CDR3nt: TGTGCCAGTACCCCGGTGCAGGGATGGACTGAAGCTTTCTTT
CDR3aa: CASTPVQGWTEAFF

v_gene: TRBV28
j_gene: TRBJ1-5
d_gene: NA
abundance: NA
CDR3nt: TGTGCCAGCAGTTTTTGGACCCGCAATCAGCCCCAGCATTTT
CDR3aa: CASSFWTRNQPQHF

v_gene: TRBV28
j_gene: TRBJ1-4
d_gene: NA
abundance: few
CDR3nt: TGTGCCAGCAGTTTATCAGATCTTTGGGGGGCCTGGGTCATTGAAAAACTGTTTTTT
CDR3aa: CASSLSDLWGAWVIEKLFF